These 18 T cell receptor beta chains originate from one sample sequenced in a study of beta chain features in type 1 diabetes. What was sequenced were expressed TCRB transcripts, since all of the isolated RNA had been reverse transcribed. TCRdb's copy holds only in-frame clones and misses some; the assay was immunoSEQ multiplex PCR. The sample has over 700,000 clones; around a sixth are singletons. Material: naive CD4+ T cells from blood. These receptors were obtained from a woman under 30 in good health.

The rearrangement joins TRBV7-2 to TRBJ1-2, with D uncertain. The ends were cut back, 0 bases at V and 2 bases at J, with 4 bases in the middle. Per the germline V gene, CDR1 is SGHTA and CDR2 is FQGNSA. The CDR3 loop spans 13 amino acids. The CDR3 reads CASSLAGNYGYTF. The DNA of the CDR3 is TGTGCCAGCAGCTTAGCAGGGAACTATGGCTACACCTTC.

This clone was observed a few times. The rearrangement joins TRBV7-9 to TRBJ2-1; D gene ambiguous. Germline V gives CDR1 SEHNR, CDR2 FQNEAQ (reference sequence). The length of the CDR3 is 15 residues. The V and J ends lost 6 bases and 0 bases respectively, with 12 bases between them. The CDR3 region has the DNA TGTGCCAGCAGTCGAATTTCCGGCTCCTACAATGAGCAGTTCTTC. The encoded protein is CASSRISGSYNEQFF.

This chain links TRBV7-2 with TRBJ2-7, with D unresolved. CDR1 is SGHTA and CDR2 is FQGNSA in the germline V gene. This CDR3 has 13 amino acids. V was trimmed by 5 bases and J by 6 bases, leaving 14 bases between them. The chain's CDR3 is CASSNQAVGEQYF. CDR3 sequence (DNA): TGTGCCAGCAGCAATCAGGCAGTCGGCGAGCAGTACTTC.

Only a few counts were recorded for this clone. The chain joins TRBV7-2 to TRBJ2-1; 15 nucleotides align to TRBD2. The germline V gene has CDR1 SGHTA and CDR2 FQGNSA. CDR3 size: 20 residues. The ends lost 0 bases at V and 3 bases at J; junction bases unmatched: 9. CDR3 sequence (DNA): TGTGCCAGCAGCTTAGCGCTGGGACTAGCGGGAGGCTCGGACTACAATGAGCAGTTCTTC. It codes for CASSLALGLAGGSDYNEQFF.

The chain uses TRBV4-3 and TRBJ2-1, with TRBD2 identical over 10 bases. After removal of 0 bases from V and 4 bases from J, the junction contained 3 bases not matched to a gene. Germline V gives CDR1 LGHNA, CDR2 YSLEER. There are 16 residues in the CDR3. CDR3: CASSQDGAGGYNEQFF. The CDR3 nucleotides read TGCGCCAGCAGCCAAGATGGAGCGGGAGGGTACAATGAGCAGTTCTTC.

This clone was counted only a few times. Here the CDR3 DNA reads TGTGCCACCAGCAGAGATCCACTGAACACTGAAGCTTTCTTT. It specifies CATSRDPLNTEAFF. J is TRBJ1-1 and V is TRBV15, with D uncertain. The germline V gene has CDR1 LNHNV and CDR2 YYDKDF (reference sequence). The CDR3 extends over 14 amino acids. Between the trimmed V and J ends, which lost 0 bases and 0 bases, there was a span of 5 bases.

This clone was counted a few times. This sequence joins TRBV6-6 and TRBJ1-2; 9 nucleotides line up with TRBD1. The CDR3 totals 11 residues. Germline CDR1 MNHNY, CDR2 SVGAGI (reference sequence). Germline trimming cut 7 bases from V and 8 bases from J; bases unmatched to any gene: 2. CDR3 coding DNA: TGTGCCAGCAAGGGGACAGGGGGCTACACCTTC. Translating it yields CASKGTGGYTF.

This clone was picked up a small number of times. The gene calls are TRBV7-2 and TRBJ1-3; D is undetermined. V lost 0 bases and J 2 bases, leaving 14 bases between the germline ends. In germline, CDR1 is SGHTA, CDR2 FQGNSA. The length of the CDR3 is 17 residues. The CDR3 here is CASSLATGMPTGNTIYF. In DNA form, the CDR3 reads TGTGCCAGCAGCTTAGCCACCGGGATGCCAACTGGAAACACCATATATTTT.

This clone has a handful of counts. The genes are TRBV6-5 and TRBJ2-7; D not certain. Germline lookup yields CDR1 MNHEY and CDR2 SVGAGI. The CDR3 covers 14 residues. V was trimmed by 0 bases and J by 4 bases, leaving 10 bases between them. The CDR3 DNA sequence: TGTGCCAGCAGTTACTCTCCGCAGATGTACGAGCAGTACTTC. This gives the protein CASSYSPQMYEQYF.

This chain connects TRBV18 to TRBJ1-2; D uncertain. V lost 2 bases, J lost 1 base, and 23 bases lay in between. The germline V gene has CDR1 KGHSH and CDR2 LQKENI. This CDR3 is 19 amino acids long. Written as DNA, the CDR3 is TGTGCCAGCTCACCAAGCTCTACGGGCAACTACCAACGTAACTATGGCTACACCTTC. Its translation: CASSPSSTGNYQRNYGYTF.

This clone has only a few counts. This chain joins TRBV7-6 and TRBJ2-7, with TRBD1 identical over 8 bases. Germline CDR1 is SGHVS and CDR2 is FNYEAQ. CDR3 length: 13 amino acids. V lost 5 bases, J lost 7 bases, and 7 bases stayed unmatched. The CDR3 DNA follows: TGTGCCAGCAGCCCCTCGGGGACAGGAGAGCAGTACTTC. Its protein is CASSPSGTGEQYF. Full variable domain (rest looked up from reference TRBV7-6 and TRBJ2-7): GAGVSQSPRYKVTKRGQDVALRCDPISGHVSLYWYRQALGQGPEFLTYFNYEAQQDKSGLPNDRFSAERPEGSISTLTIQRTEQRDSAMYRCASSPSGTGEQYFGPGTRLTVT.

The V gene is TRBV10-2, the J gene TRBJ2-1, with 10 bases lining up with TRBD2. The V gene's germline CDR1 is WSHSY and CDR2 SAAADI. The CDR3 loop spans 14 amino acids. With V trimmed by 5 bases and J by 4 bases, 2 bases remained unmatched. The CDR3 is CASSPTSGYNEQFF. CDR3 bases: TGCGCCAGCAGTCCGACTAGCGGGTACAATGAGCAGTTCTTC.

The chain links TRBV28 to TRBJ1-4; TRBD1 is a possible D gene (5 bases). This CDR3 is built from 14 residues. The germline V and J ends were trimmed by 8 bases and 0 bases, with 10 bases remaining between them. Germline V gives CDR1 MDHEN, CDR2 SYDVKM. The CDR3 here is CASSRAATNEKLFF. The CDR3 nucleotides read TGTGCCAGCTCCAGGGCAGCAACTAATGAAAAACTGTTTTTT.

This clone has a handful of counts. The chain links TRBV15 to TRBJ2-3; D uncertain. Deletions cut 0 bases from V and 6 bases from J, with 7 bases between. Per germline, CDR1 LNHNV and CDR2 YYDKDF (reference sequence). This CDR3 spans 13 amino acids. In nucleotides, the CDR3 is TGTGCCACCAGCAGAGATCGGCAGGATACGCAGTATTTT. Encoded protein: CATSRDRQDTQYF.

J is TRBJ2-1 and V is TRBV7-2, with D possibly being TRBD2 (6 bases). CDR3 length equals 13 residues. Looked up from germline, CDR1 is SGHTA and CDR2 is FQGNSA. V was pared by 3 bases and J by 6 bases, with 9 bases between. CDR3 loop: CASSFRLVNEQFF. DNA for the CDR3: TGTGCCAGCAGCTTCAGACTAGTCAATGAGCAGTTCTTC.

This chain joins TRBV18 and TRBJ2-7; 7 bases align to TRBD1. With 4 bases clipped from V and 2 bases from J, the junction kept 11 bases outside the gene matches. This CDR3 has 16 amino acids. Per the germline V gene, CDR1 is KGHSH and CDR2 is LQKENI. The CDR3 bases are TGTGCCAGCTCACTTCACCGGGACAGCCAAACCTACGAGCAGTACTTC. This gives the protein CASSLHRDSQTYEQYF.

This clone was recorded a few times. The J gene is TRBJ1-2, the V gene TRBV10-3, with TRBD1 as a possible D gene (6 bases). Germline V gives CDR1 ENHRY, CDR2 SYGVKD. V gave up 7 bases and J gave up 2 bases, with 11 bases separating them. The CDR3 consists of 13 residues. The CDR3 sequence is CAITPQGNYGYTF. In nucleotides, the CDR3 is TGTGCCATCACTCCACAGGGAAACTATGGCTACACCTTC.

This clone was found a few times. The chain links TRBV4-3 to TRBJ1-2; unclear D gene. The CDR3 covers 14 residues. Germline V gene sequence: CDR1 LGHNA, CDR2 YSLEER. V dropped 0 bases and J dropped 4 bases, with 9 bases sitting between them. Here the CDR3 reads CASSQDLRGYGYTF. The CDR3 region has the DNA TGCGCCAGCAGCCAAGATTTACGGGGCTATGGCTACACCTTC.